Below are 23 T cell receptor beta chains sequenced from a single sample in a study of T cells in Graves' hyperthyroidism and ophthalmopathy. The source material, RNA transcripts, was used to amplify TCR beta CDR3 regions. Carried out on the TCR CDR3, a first-round RT-PCR used the HTBI primer set. Via MiXCR, TCRdb re-called the multiplex PCR reads, giving one row per CDR3 protein. The sample contains 600,000 to 850,000 distinct CDR3 sequences, 18% of which appear only once. The sample was blood. The receptors derive from a woman between 45 and 60 years old with Graves' hyperthyroidism that later progressed to Graves' ophthalmopathy.

This clonotype was detected many times. The chain uses TRBV12-3 or TRBV12-4 and TRBJ1-1; D not certain. The CDR3 consists of 13 residues. Trimming pared 3 bases from V and 4 bases from J, leaving 9 bases between. CDR3 sequence reads: CASSFKISTEAFF. CDR3 bases: TGTGCCAGCAGTTTTAAGATTAGCACTGAAGCTTTCTTT.

A few counts support this clonotype. This sequence may be a read error, since a much larger clone differs from it by one base. The chain is built from TRBV11-2 and TRBJ1-1; TRBD1 agrees at 8 bases. The germline CDR1 and CDR2 sequences are SGHAT and FQNNGV. The CDR3 sequence is 15 residues long. V lost 3 bases to trimming and J lost 5 bases; unmatched junction nucleotides: 8. The CDR3 here is CASSLNRGTRTEAFF. The CDR3 nucleotides read TGTGCCAGCAGCTTGAACAGGGGGACGCGTACTGAAGCTTTCTTT.

This clonotype was recorded many times. V and J are TRBV20-1 and TRBJ1-2; D uncertain. Germline CDR1 is DFQATT and CDR2 is SNEGSKA (reference sequence). The ends were cut back, 3 bases at V and 12 bases at J, with 14 bases in the middle. CDR3 length equals 11 residues. CDR3 amino acids: CSASSSEFDTF. CDR3 nucleotides: TGCAGTGCTAGTTCCTCGGAATTCGACACCTTC.

As DNA, the CDR3 is TGTGCCAGCAGTCTTCAAAGTAACTATGGCTACACCTTC. This codes for CASSLQSNYGYTF. The genes are TRBV6-1 and TRBJ1-2, with D unclear. Trimming removed 5 bases from V and 1 base from J, with 8 bases in between. The CDR3 covers 13 residues. Looked up from germline, CDR1 is MNHNS and CDR2 is SASEGT.

This clonotype was counted only a few times. This sequence joins TRBV6-6 and TRBJ1-5; tentatively, D is TRBD1 (5 bases). Germline-derived CDR1 and CDR2 are MNHNY and SVGAGI (reference sequence). Trimming removed 0 bases at V and 6 bases at J, with 12 bases between. This CDR3 is 15 amino acids long. CDR3 residues: CASSYSRAHIQPQHF. The CDR3 bases are TGTGCCAGCAGTTACTCCAGGGCCCATATTCAGCCCCAGCATTTT.

This clonotype was detected ten times or more. This chain joins TRBV5-1 and TRBJ1-1; D perhaps matches TRBD1 (5 bases). From germline, CDR1 is SGHRS and CDR2 YFSETQ. Between the trimmed V and J ends, which lost 0 bases and 0 bases, there was a span of 9 bases. This CDR3 has 15 residues. DNA of the CDR3: TGCGCCAGCAGCTTGGTTGGGGGATTGAACACTGAAGCTTTCTTT. It specifies CASSLVGGLNTEAFF.

This clonotype was detected only a few times. This rearrangement joins TRBV19 to TRBJ1-1; D possibly corresponds to TRBD1 (5 bases). The CDR3 contains 16 residues. Germline CDR1 reads LNHDA; CDR2 reads SQIVND (reference sequence). Deletions cut 5 bases from V and 1 base from J, with 17 bases between. The CDR3 reads CASSLGTRWSNTEAFF. The DNA for the CDR3 is TGTGCCAGTAGTCTGGGGACGCGATGGTCGAACACTGAAGCTTTCTTT.

This chain connects TRBV9 to TRBJ1-2, with D unclear. The CDR3 covers 16 residues. Deletions cut 3 bases from V and 2 bases from J, with 17 bases between. The V gene's germline CDR1 is SGDLS and CDR2 YYNGEE. CDR3 sequence (DNA): TGTGCCAGCAGCGAATTCCCACTAGGGTCGAACTATGGCTACACCTTC. This encodes CASSEFPLGSNYGYTF.

In its sample, this clonotype was seen a few times. The chain joins TRBV4-2 to TRBJ1-2, with unresolved D. This CDR3 has 14 residues. The V gene lost 1 base and the J gene lost 4 bases, with 10 bases spanning the gap. Germline V gives CDR1 LGHNA, CDR2 YNFKEQ. CDR3 amino acids: CASSQVGSVYGYTF. The CDR3 DNA follows: TGTGCCAGCAGCCAAGTAGGCAGTGTCTATGGCTACACCTTC.

This clonotype was counted only a few times. The gene calls are TRBV20-1 and TRBJ2-1; D unclear. Trimming removed 6 bases at V and 3 bases at J, with 9 bases between. The CDR3 sequence is 12 residues long. Germline CDR1 is DFQATT and CDR2 is SNEGSKA (reference sequence). The CDR3 DNA is TGCAGTGCCCGCGGACGCTACAATGAGCAGTTCTTC. It specifies CSARGRYNEQFF.

This chain joins TRBV20-1 and TRBJ1-6; D unresolved. V lost 3 bases and J lost 1, with 16 bases in between. Germline CDR1 DFQATT, CDR2 SNEGSKA (reference sequence). There are 17 residues in the CDR3. The chain's CDR3 is CSASEDPLGSYNSPLHF. The CDR3 coding sequence is TGCAGTGCTAGCGAGGACCCCTTAGGGTCCTATAATTCACCCCTCCACTTT.

Ten or more counts support this clonotype. V usage is TRBV20-1 and J usage is TRBJ2-1; weak D call: TRBD2 (5 bases). Germline V lookup: CDR1 DFQATT, CDR2 SNEGSKA (reference sequence). V gave up 5 bases and J gave up 6 bases, with 14 bases separating them. CDR3 length: 13 amino acids. The CDR3 protein is CSALDFTPNEQFF. In DNA form, the CDR3 reads TGCAGTGCTCTGGACTTTACGCCCAATGAGCAGTTCTTC.

This clonotype has only one observation. V is TRBV11-2 and J is TRBJ1-4; 9 bases agree with TRBD1. V shed 6 bases and J 5 bases; nucleotides not matched to a gene: 4. This CDR3 has 14 amino acids. The germline V gene encodes CDR1 SGHAT and CDR2 FQNNGV. The CDR3 here is CASSDGQGNEKLFF. The CDR3 DNA follows: TGTGCCAGCAGTGACGGACAGGGGAATGAAAAACTGTTTTTT.

This chain uses TRBV6-1 with TRBJ2-1, with 7 bases fitting TRBD1. CDR3 length: 12 residues. Germline V gives CDR1 MNHNS, CDR2 SASEGT. Losses at the gene ends were 6 bases for V and 9 bases for J; bases not matched to a gene: 5. The CDR3 is CASRRGQGEQFF. CDR3 nucleotide sequence: TGTGCCAGCAGGAGGGGGCAGGGTGAGCAGTTCTTC.

This clonotype has only a few counts. The CDR3 region is CASSPAWDTTYEQYF. CDR3 DNA sequence: TGTGCCAGCAGCCCGGCCTGGGACACCACCTACGAGCAGTACTTC. The chain couples TRBV5-6 to TRBJ2-7; D might be TRBD1 (6 bases). Germline V gene data show CDR1 as SGHDT and CDR2 as YYEEEE. Trimming cost V 4 bases and J 2 bases, with 16 bases left between them. There are 15 residues in the CDR3.

There are many counts of this clonotype. This chain connects TRBV2 to TRBJ2-2; tentatively, D is TRBD1 (6 bases). The V and J ends lost 4 bases and 4 bases respectively, with 13 bases between them. Germline CDR1 reads SNHLY; CDR2 reads FYNNEI. The CDR3 runs to 15 residues. This CDR3 is CASSGYRAGTGELFF. The CDR3 region has the DNA TGTGCCAGCAGTGGATACAGGGCCGGCACCGGGGAGCTGTTTTTT.

As regards this clonotype: A much larger clone differs from this one at a single base, so this may be a read error. The rearrangement joins TRBV5-1 to TRBJ2-7, with TRBD1 as a possible D gene (5 bases). There are 14 residues in the CDR3. Per the germline V gene, CDR1 is SGHRS and CDR2 is YFSETQ. CDR3 region: CAGSLQGVSYEQYF. The CDR3 DNA is TGCGCCGGCAGCTTGCAAGGGGTCTCCTACGAGCAGTACTTC.

This clonotype was seen ten or more times. CDR3: CAWSIARETQYF. The DNA for the CDR3 is TGTGCCTGGAGTATAGCGAGGGAGACCCAGTACTTC. The chain joins TRBV30 to TRBJ2-5; tentatively, D is TRBD2 (5 bases). V gave up 2 bases and J gave up 5 bases, with 9 bases separating them. The CDR3 sequence is 12 residues long. Germline V gene sequence: CDR1 GTSNPN, CDR2 SVGIG (reference sequence). Filled out from reference TRBV30 and TRBJ2-5, the complete variable domain reads SQTIHQWPATLVQPVGSPLSLECTVEGTSNPNLYWYRQAAGRGLQLLFYSVGIGQISSEVPQNLSASRPQDRQFILSSKKLLLSDSGFYLCAWSIARETQYFGPGTRLLVL.

This chain connects TRBV7-8 to TRBJ1-4, with D uncertain. The V gene's germline CDR1 is SGHVS and CDR2 FQNEAQ. The V and J ends lost 2 bases and 0 bases respectively, with 13 bases between them. The CDR3 totals 17 residues. This CDR3 is CASSLSSWGTTNEKLFF. CDR3 bases: TGTGCCAGCAGCTTAAGCTCTTGGGGAACAACTAATGAAAAACTGTTTTTT.

This sequence joins TRBV27 and TRBJ2-5; the D call may be TRBD1 or TRBD2 (5 bases each). The CDR3 length is 14 residues. Trimming removed 6 bases at V and 6 bases at J, with 17 bases between. Germline V gives CDR1 MNHEY, CDR2 SMNVEV (reference sequence). CDR3 DNA: TGTGCCAGCAGCCTTTATATGGGGGATCAGACCCAGTACTTC. Translation: CASSLYMGDQTQYF.

This clonotype was picked up many times. This chain uses TRBV5-1 with TRBJ1-1; weak D call: TRBD1 (6 bases). The CDR3 covers 13 residues. Looked up from germline, CDR1 is SGHRS and CDR2 is YFSETQ. The germline V and J ends were trimmed by 2 bases and 6 bases, with 11 bases remaining between them. The CDR3 protein is CASSFQGSPEAFF. The CDR3 bases are TGCGCCAGCAGCTTCCAGGGGAGCCCTGAAGCTTTCTTT.

A single count supports this clonotype. This sequence joins TRBV10-1 and TRBJ2-3, with 9 positions matching TRBD1. V lost 2 bases to trimming and J lost 4 bases; unmatched junction nucleotides: 4. The length of the CDR3 is 15 residues. The germline V gene has CDR1 WNHNN and CDR2 SYGVQD (reference sequence). CDR3 protein: CASSEGQGISDTQYF. The CDR3 DNA follows: TGCGCCAGCAGTGAGGGACAGGGGATCTCAGATACGCAGTATTTT.

V usage is TRBV25-1 and J usage is TRBJ1-4, with D perhaps TRBD1 (6 bases). In germline, CDR1 is MGHDK, CDR2 SYGVNS. This CDR3 region has 15 residues. V was trimmed by 6 bases and J by 0 bases, leaving 11 bases between them. As DNA, the CDR3 is TGTGCCAGCAGCAAGTCAGGGGCAACTAATGAAAAACTGTTTTTT. The encoded protein is CASSKSGATNEKLFF.